The T cell receptor beta chain described here comes from a study of response to subunit inactivated influenza vaccine. Broader study findings: The authors put forward the suggestion that each seasonal influenza vaccination may bring in only a limited number of new T cells.

MiXCR, applied by TCRdb to the RT-PCR reads, yields one record per CDR3 protein. The sample shows some 300,000 distinct CDR3 sequences, about 20% of them seen only once. The CDR3 runs to 16 residues. V shed 0 bases and J shed 0 bases, with 12 bases lying between them. Germline-derived CDR1 and CDR2 are LGHNA and YSLEER. This clonotype was found a few times. Its antigen remains unidentified. The clonotype was recovered from a man in his fifties or sixties who received an inactivated influenza vaccine. The sequences come from PBMCs from blood, collected around 22 months after vaccination. This chain connects TRBV4-3 to TRBJ2-7; perhaps TRBD2 as D (6 bases). The chain's CDR3 is CASSQDWGVASYEQYF. The CDR3 nucleotides read TGCGCCAGCAGCCAAGATTGGGGGGTTGCCTCCTACGAGCAGTACTTC.